This T cell receptor (beta chain) was found in a study of early T cells in non-severe SARS-CoV-2 infection. The wider study: Sequencing used unsorted whole-blood bulk RNA, so chains lack pairing. Study-wide results and limits: Matching with VDJdb favored anti-spike CD8 responses (missing private and CD4 specificities).

This clonotype was counted only a few times. Its antigen is undetermined. Germline V lookup: CDR1 LGHDT, CDR2 YNNKEL (reference sequence). Unmatched junction bases numbered 3, after V lost 4 bases and J lost 3 bases. CDR3 length: 13 amino acids. Researchers tagged individual cDNA molecules with unique molecular identifiers. MiXCR, run by TCRdb on the 5' RACE reads, gives a single entry per CDR3 protein. Here the sample spans some 91,000 distinct CDR3 sequences, about 15% being singletons. The sample comprised whole blood. The source is an adult who was a healthcare worker with PCR-confirmed SARS-CoV-2 infection or an uninfected control (not recorded which). V and J are TRBV3-1 and TRBJ2-7; 7 nucleotides match TRBD2. The CDR3 DNA sequence: TGTGCCAGCAGCCCCGGGACTAACTACGAGCAGTACTTC. Its translation: CASSPGTNYEQYF.